This entry is about one T cell receptor (beta chain). The antigen is undetermined. The method was immunoSEQ multiplex PCR; TCRdb's version includes in-frame clones alone and lacks a portion of them. Of more than 150,000 clones listed, about 91% were seen once; the top ten hold under 15%. The data were obtained in a study of radiation and T cells in renal cell carcinoma. General study findings and limits: No pretreatment tumor biopsies were available for baseline clonotypes. From baseline, blood top tumor clonotypes peaked at 2 weeks post-radiation.

The sample's time point: blood 2 weeks post-SBRT. Described treatment: 15 Gy SBRT to primary tumor, nephrectomy 4 weeks later. The patient's renal cell carcinoma had clear cell pathology. Sample: blood, taken from a patient whose treatment included radiotherapy and nephrectomy. This sequence originates from a woman between 45 and 60 years old with renal cell carcinoma.

The CDR3 here is CASSERDTTDTQYF. The CDR3 region has the DNA TGCGCCAGCAGTGAGCGGGACACCACAGATACGCAGTATTTT. The rearrangement uses TRBV10-2 and TRBJ2-3, with D possibly being TRBD1 (6 bases). V lost 2 bases to trimming and J lost 2 bases, with 8 bases between them. CDR1 is WSHSY, CDR2 SAAADI, per germline. The CDR3 is 14 residues long.